These T cell receptor beta chains were read from a single sample in a study of cytomegalovirus exposure and HLA in healthy donors. The data were produced by immunoSEQ multiplex PCR, yet TCRdb's version contains in-frame clones alone and is incomplete. The sample has 35,000 or so clones; roughly 80% are singletons. The sample consisted of PBMCs. These receptors all stem from a woman between 40 and 55 years old in good health and CMV-seronegative. Each CDR3 is given with its conserved first and last residue. The order of the fields is CDR3 protein, CDR3 DNA, clone size, J gene, V gene, CDR3 length, D gene. A D gene is named only where the DNA matches it firmly. Size tells how often a clone was seen (once, few, many) or the class of an expanded clone, and some rows leave it out.

CDR3aa: CASSYHRGNTEAFF
CDR3nt: TGTGCCAGCAGCTATCACAGGGGAAACACTGAAGCTTTCTTT
abundance: NA
j_gene: TRBJ1-1
v_gene: TRBV7-2
len: 14
d_gene: TRBD1

CDR3aa: CASSPQGGRSEKLFF
CDR3nt: TGTGCCAGCAGCCCCCAGGGCGGAAGGAGTGAAAAACTGTTTTTT
abundance: NA
j_gene: TRBJ1-4
v_gene: TRBV13
len: 15
d_gene: NA

CDR3aa: CASSMDRFVGYTF
CDR3nt: TGTGCCAGTAGTATGGACAGGTTCGTGGGCTACACCTTC
abundance: NA
j_gene: TRBJ1-2
v_gene: TRBV19
len: 13
d_gene: TRBD1

CDR3aa: CASSQRGDLEQFF
CDR3nt: TGTGCCAGCAGCCAGCGGGGGGATTTGGAGCAGTTCTTC
abundance: NA
j_gene: TRBJ2-1
v_gene: TRBV4-2
len: 13
d_gene: TRBD2

CDR3aa: CASSQLYQGFFAEAFF
CDR3nt: TGCGCCAGCAGTCAACTCTACCAGGGGTTTTTTGCTGAAGCTTTCTTT
abundance: NA
j_gene: TRBJ1-1
v_gene: TRBV23-1
len: 16
d_gene: NA

CDR3aa: CSAQNTEAFF
CDR3nt: TGCAGCGCCCAAAACACTGAAGCTTTCTTT
abundance: NA
j_gene: TRBJ1-1
v_gene: TRBV29-1
len: 10
d_gene: NA

CDR3aa: CASSLGGGRQETQYF
CDR3nt: TGTGCCAGCAGTTTAGGGGGGGGCAGGCAAGAGACCCAGTACTTC
abundance: NA
j_gene: TRBJ2-5
v_gene: TRBV28
len: 15
d_gene: NA

CDR3aa: CASSQDSRQGFEQYF
CDR3nt: TGCGCCAGCAGCCAAGATTCGAGACAGGGGTTCGAGCAGTACTTC
abundance: NA
j_gene: TRBJ2-7
v_gene: TRBV4-3
len: 15
d_gene: TRBD1

CDR3aa: CASSYEGDYGYTF
CDR3nt: TGTGCCAGCAGTTACGAGGGGGACTATGGCTACACCTTC
abundance: NA
j_gene: TRBJ1-2
v_gene: TRBV6-6
len: 13
d_gene: NA

CDR3aa: CASSQSGTGSIIQETQYF
CDR3nt: TGCGCCAGCAGCCAATCCGGGACAGGGTCAATCATCCAAGAGACCCAGTACTTC
abundance: NA
j_gene: TRBJ2-5
v_gene: TRBV5-1
len: 18
d_gene: TRBD1

CDR3aa: CASSIGGQGTGYTF
CDR3nt: TGTGCCAGTAGTATAGGTGGACAGGGGACTGGCTACACCTTC
abundance: NA
j_gene: TRBJ1-2
v_gene: TRBV19
len: 14
d_gene: TRBD1

CDR3aa: CASSLQAFNEKLFF
CDR3nt: TGTGCCAGCAGCCTCCAGGCCTTTAATGAAAAACTGTTTTTT
abundance: NA
j_gene: TRBJ1-4
v_gene: TRBV6-5
len: 14
d_gene: NA

CDR3aa: CASSFGTDYGYTF
CDR3nt: TGTGCCAGCAGCTTTGGGACAGATTATGGCTACACCTTC
abundance: NA
j_gene: TRBJ1-2
v_gene: TRBV7-8
len: 13
d_gene: TRBD1

CDR3aa: CASSTDTGELFF
CDR3nt: TGTGCCAGCTCGACAGACACCGGGGAGCTGTTTTTT
abundance: NA
j_gene: TRBJ2-2
v_gene: TRBV7-3
len: 12
d_gene: NA

CDR3aa: CASSGDGTGINSPLHF
CDR3nt: TGTGCCAGCAGCGGCGATGGGACAGGGATTAATTCACCCCTCCACTTT
abundance: NA
j_gene: TRBJ1-6
v_gene: TRBV4-2
len: 16
d_gene: TRBD1

CDR3aa: CASSYHRDKHF
CDR3nt: TGTGCCAGCAGTTACCACCGGGACAAACACTTC
abundance: NA
j_gene: TRBJ2-7
v_gene: TRBV6-6
len: 11
d_gene: NA

CDR3aa: CASSETGSANEKLFF
CDR3nt: TGTGCCAGCAGTGAGACAGGTTCGGCTAATGAAAAACTGTTTTTT
abundance: NA
j_gene: TRBJ1-4
v_gene: TRBV25-1
len: 15
d_gene: NA

CDR3aa: CASSLRRQVKETQYF
CDR3nt: TGTGCCAGCAGCCTACGTCGACAGGTCAAAGAGACCCAGTACTTC
abundance: NA
j_gene: TRBJ2-5
v_gene: TRBV7-8
len: 15
d_gene: NA

CDR3aa: CASSGGGQGRYEQYF
CDR3nt: TGTGCCAGCAGCGGTGGAGGACAGGGGAGGTACGAGCAGTACTTC
abundance: once
j_gene: TRBJ2-7
v_gene: TRBV5-4
len: 15
d_gene: TRBD1

CDR3aa: CASSYDRVREKLFF
CDR3nt: TGTGCCAGCAGTTATGACAGGGTTAGAGAAAAACTGTTTTTT
abundance: NA
j_gene: TRBJ1-4
v_gene: TRBV6-5
len: 14
d_gene: TRBD1

CDR3aa: CASRPGTDYGYTF
CDR3nt: TGTGCCAGCAGACCCGGGACAGACTATGGCTACACCTTC
abundance: NA
j_gene: TRBJ1-2
v_gene: TRBV28
len: 13
d_gene: TRBD1

CDR3aa: CASSQTWREGIGELFF
CDR3nt: TGCGCCAGCAGCCAAACGTGGCGGGAAGGGATCGGGGAGCTGTTTTTT
abundance: few
j_gene: TRBJ2-2
v_gene: TRBV4-3
len: 16
d_gene: NA

CDR3aa: CASSQEHRVTGELFF
CDR3nt: TGCGCCAGCAGCCAAGAGCACAGGGTTACCGGGGAGCTGTTTTTT
abundance: NA
j_gene: TRBJ2-2
v_gene: TRBV4-3
len: 15
d_gene: NA

CDR3aa: CASSLVGRPGGETQYF
CDR3nt: TGTGCCAGCAGCTTAGTGGGGAGACCAGGAGGAGAGACCCAGTACTTC
abundance: NA
j_gene: TRBJ2-5
v_gene: TRBV7-8
len: 16
d_gene: NA

CDR3aa: CSVLRLAGNHNEQFF
CDR3nt: TGCAGCGTTCTTCGACTAGCGGGGAACCACAATGAGCAGTTCTTC
abundance: NA
j_gene: TRBJ2-1
v_gene: TRBV29-1
len: 15
d_gene: TRBD2

CDR3aa: CASSGRTSQETQYF
CDR3nt: TGTGCCAGCAGTGGTAGGACTAGCCAAGAGACCCAGTACTTC
abundance: NA
j_gene: TRBJ2-5
v_gene: TRBV2
len: 14
d_gene: TRBD2

CDR3aa: CASSETRSYNEQFF
CDR3nt: TGTGCCAGCAGCGAAACTAGGTCCTACAATGAGCAGTTCTTC
abundance: NA
j_gene: TRBJ2-1
v_gene: TRBV6-1
len: 14
d_gene: NA

CDR3aa: CASSFGTSGFNEQFF
CDR3nt: TGTGCCAGCAGCTTTGGGACTAGCGGTTTCAATGAGCAGTTCTTC
abundance: NA
j_gene: TRBJ2-1
v_gene: TRBV7-3
len: 15
d_gene: TRBD2

CDR3aa: CASSEAGSSPLHF
CDR3nt: TGTGCCAGCAGTGAAGCAGGGAGTTCACCCCTCCACTTT
abundance: NA
j_gene: TRBJ1-6
v_gene: TRBV6-1
len: 13
d_gene: NA

CDR3aa: CASGTARGNQPQHF
CDR3nt: TGTGCCAGCGGAACTGCAAGGGGAAATCAGCCCCAGCATTTT
abundance: NA
j_gene: TRBJ1-5
v_gene: TRBV6-5
len: 14
d_gene: NA

CDR3aa: CASSQEADRGDRYGYTF
CDR3nt: TGCGCCAGCAGCCAAGAGGCAGACAGGGGGGACCGCTATGGCTACACCTTC
abundance: NA
j_gene: TRBJ1-2
v_gene: TRBV4-3
len: 17
d_gene: TRBD1

CDR3aa: CSSSFDSNQPQHF
CDR3nt: TGTTCCAGCAGCTTTGACTCAAATCAGCCCCAGCATTTT
abundance: NA
j_gene: TRBJ1-5
v_gene: TRBV7-9
len: 13
d_gene: NA